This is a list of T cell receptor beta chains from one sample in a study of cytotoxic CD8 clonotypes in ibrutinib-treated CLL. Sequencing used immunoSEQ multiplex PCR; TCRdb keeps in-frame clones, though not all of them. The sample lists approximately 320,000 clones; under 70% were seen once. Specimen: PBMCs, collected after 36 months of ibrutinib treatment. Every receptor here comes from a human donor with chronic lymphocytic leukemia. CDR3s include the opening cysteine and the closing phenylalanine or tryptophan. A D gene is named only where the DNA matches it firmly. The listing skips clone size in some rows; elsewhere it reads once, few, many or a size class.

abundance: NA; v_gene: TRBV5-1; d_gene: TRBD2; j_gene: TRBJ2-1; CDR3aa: CASSLVAGSSYNEQFF; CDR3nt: TGCGCCAGCAGCTTGGTAGCGGGGAGCTCCTACAATGAGCAGTTCTTC
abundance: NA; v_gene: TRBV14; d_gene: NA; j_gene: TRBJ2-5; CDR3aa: CASSQTGRQYF; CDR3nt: TGTGCCAGCAGCCAAACGGGGAGGCAGTACTTC
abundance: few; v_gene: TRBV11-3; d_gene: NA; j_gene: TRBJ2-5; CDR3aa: CASSLDQETQYF; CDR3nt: TGTGCCAGCAGCTTAGATCAAGAGACCCAGTACTTC
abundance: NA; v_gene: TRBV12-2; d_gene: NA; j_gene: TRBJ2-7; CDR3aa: CASRLIPRTEQYF; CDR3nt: TGTGCAAGTCGCTTAATCCCCAGGACCGAGCAGTACTTC
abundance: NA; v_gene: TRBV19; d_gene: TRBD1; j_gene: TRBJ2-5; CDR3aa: CASSTTAGTGQETQYF; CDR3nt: TGTGCCAGTAGTACAACAGCCGGGACAGGGCAAGAGACCCAGTACTTC
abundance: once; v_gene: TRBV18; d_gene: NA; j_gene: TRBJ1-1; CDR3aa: CASSQVALNTEAFF; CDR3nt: TGTGCCAGCTCACAGGTTGCCTTGAACACTGAAGCTTTCTTT
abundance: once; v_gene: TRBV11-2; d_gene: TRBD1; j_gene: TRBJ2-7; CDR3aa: CASSTPGQGSEQYF; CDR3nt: TGTGCCAGCAGCACTCCGGGACAGGGAAGCGAGCAGTACTTC
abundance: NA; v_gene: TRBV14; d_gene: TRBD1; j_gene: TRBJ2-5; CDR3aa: CASSLRQGPSILKETQYF; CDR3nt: TGTGCCAGCAGCCTACGACAGGGACCTTCGATCTTAAAAGAGACCCAGTACTTC
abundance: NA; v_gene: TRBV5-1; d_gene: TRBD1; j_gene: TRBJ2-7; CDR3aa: CASSPSAGGGEQYF; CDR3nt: TGCGCCAGCAGCCCTTCGGCAGGGGGCGGCGAGCAGTACTTC
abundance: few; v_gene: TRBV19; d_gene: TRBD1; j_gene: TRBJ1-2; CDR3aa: CAATGTGLGYTF; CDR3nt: TGTGCCGCAACCGGGACAGGGTTGGGCTACACCTTC
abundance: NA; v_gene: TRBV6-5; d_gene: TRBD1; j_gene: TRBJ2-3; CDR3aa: CASSYGQGTDTQYF; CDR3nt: TGTGCCAGCAGTTACGGACAGGGCACAGATACGCAGTATTTT
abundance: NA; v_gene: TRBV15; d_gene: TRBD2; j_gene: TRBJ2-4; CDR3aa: CATSRALAGPGHIQYF; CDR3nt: TGTGCCACCAGCAGAGCACTAGCGGGACCAGGACACATTCAGTACTTC
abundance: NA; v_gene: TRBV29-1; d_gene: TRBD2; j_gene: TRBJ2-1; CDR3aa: CSVESGRAQSNEQFF; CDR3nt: TGCAGCGTTGAATCCGGGAGGGCCCAAAGCAATGAGCAGTTCTTC
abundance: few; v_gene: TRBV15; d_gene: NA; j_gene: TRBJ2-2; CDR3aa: CATSRVQSGELFF; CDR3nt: TGTGCCACCAGCAGAGTCCAAAGCGGGGAGCTGTTTTTT
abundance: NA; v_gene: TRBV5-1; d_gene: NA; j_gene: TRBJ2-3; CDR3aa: CASSLGTHKTDTQYF; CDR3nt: TGCGCCAGCAGCTTGGGGACCCACAAAACAGATACGCAGTATTTT
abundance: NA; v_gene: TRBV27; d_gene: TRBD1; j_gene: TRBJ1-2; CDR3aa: CASSPRGFGYGYTF; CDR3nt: TGTGCCAGCAGCCCCAGGGGGTTTGGCTATGGCTACACCTTC
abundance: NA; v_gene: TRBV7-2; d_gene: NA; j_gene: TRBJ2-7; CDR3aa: CASSTWVSYEQYF; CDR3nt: TGTGCCAGCAGCACGTGGGTTTCCTACGAGCAGTACTTC
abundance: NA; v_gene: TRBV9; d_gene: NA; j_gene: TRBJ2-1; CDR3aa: CASSVVRTASGNEQFF; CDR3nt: TGTGCCAGCAGCGTAGTTAGGACAGCGTCAGGGAATGAGCAGTTCTTC
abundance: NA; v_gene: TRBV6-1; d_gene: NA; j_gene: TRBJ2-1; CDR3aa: CASSEDSQFF; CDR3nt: TGTGCCAGCAGTGAAGACTCGCAGTTCTTC
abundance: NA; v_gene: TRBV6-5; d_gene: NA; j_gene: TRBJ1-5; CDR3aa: CASSPNRDQPQHF; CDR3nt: TGTGCCAGCAGCCCCAACAGGGATCAGCCCCAGCATTTT
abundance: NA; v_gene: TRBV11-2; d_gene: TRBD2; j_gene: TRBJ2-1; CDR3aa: CASSTMGLGFGEQFF; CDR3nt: TGTGCCAGCAGTACAATGGGACTAGGATTCGGTGAGCAGTTCTTC
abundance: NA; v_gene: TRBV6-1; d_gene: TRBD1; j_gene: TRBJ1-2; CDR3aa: CASSVGQGRYGYTF; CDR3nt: TGTGCCAGCAGTGTAGGACAGGGGCGCTATGGCTACACCTTC
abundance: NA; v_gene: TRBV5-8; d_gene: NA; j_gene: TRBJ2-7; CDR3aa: CASSFQPYEQYF; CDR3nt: TGTGCCAGCAGCTTCCAACCCTACGAGCAGTACTTC
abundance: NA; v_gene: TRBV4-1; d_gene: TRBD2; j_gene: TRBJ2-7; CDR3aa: CASSQSAGVYYEQYF; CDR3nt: TGCGCCAGCAGCCAATCGGCGGGAGTTTACTACGAGCAGTACTTC
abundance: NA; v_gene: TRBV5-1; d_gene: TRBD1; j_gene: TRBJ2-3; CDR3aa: CASSLWARGQPARMDTQYF; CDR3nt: TGCGCCAGCAGCTTGTGGGCCAGGGGGCAACCCGCACGAATGGATACGCAGTATTTT
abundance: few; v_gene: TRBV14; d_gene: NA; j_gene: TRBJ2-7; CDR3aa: CASSHTRFGNSYEQYF; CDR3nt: TGTGCCAGCAGCCACACGCGGTTCGGGAACTCCTACGAGCAGTACTTC
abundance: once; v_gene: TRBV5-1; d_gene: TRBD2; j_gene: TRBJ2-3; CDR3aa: CASSLVSGGVADTQYF; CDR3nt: TGCGCCAGCAGCTTGGTTAGCGGGGGAGTCGCAGATACGCAGTATTTT
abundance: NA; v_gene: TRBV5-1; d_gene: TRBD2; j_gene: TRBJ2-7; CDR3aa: CASSQDTGLGYEQYF; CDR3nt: TGCGCCAGCAGCCAAGACACGGGACTAGGGTACGAGCAGTACTTC
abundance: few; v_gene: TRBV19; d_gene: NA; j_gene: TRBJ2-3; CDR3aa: CASGTTPDTQYF; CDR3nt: TGTGCCAGCGGGACGACGCCGGATACGCAGTATTTT
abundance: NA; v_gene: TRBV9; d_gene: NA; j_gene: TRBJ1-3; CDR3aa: CASRKGNTIYF; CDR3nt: TGTGCCAGCAGGAAGGGAAACACCATATATTTT
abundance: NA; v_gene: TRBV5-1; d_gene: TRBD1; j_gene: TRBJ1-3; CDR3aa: CASSLRTGGISENTIYF; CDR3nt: TGCGCCAGCAGCTTGCGGACAGGGGGTATATCGGAGAACACCATATATTTT
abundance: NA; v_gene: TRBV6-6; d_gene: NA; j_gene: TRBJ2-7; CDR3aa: CASSYFDDRSYEQYF; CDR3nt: TGTGCCAGCAGTTACTTCGACGACAGGTCCTACGAGCAGTACTTC
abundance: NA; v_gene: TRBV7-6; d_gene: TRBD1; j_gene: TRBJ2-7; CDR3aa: CASSWTTGAEQYF; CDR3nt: TGTGCCAGCAGCTGGACGACAGGGGCCGAGCAGTACTTC
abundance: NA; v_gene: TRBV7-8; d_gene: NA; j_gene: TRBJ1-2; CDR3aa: CASSSSGRLYGYTF; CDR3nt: TGTGCCAGCAGCTCAAGCGGGAGATTGTATGGCTACACCTTC
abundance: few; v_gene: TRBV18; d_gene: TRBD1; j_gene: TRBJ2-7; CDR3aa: CASSPGTGVEQYF; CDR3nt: TGTGCCAGCTCACCGGGGACAGGGGTTGAGCAGTACTTC
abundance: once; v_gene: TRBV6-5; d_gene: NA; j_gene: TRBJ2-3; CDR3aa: CASSPPGVDTQYF; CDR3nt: TGTGCCAGCAGCCCTCCGGGGGTAGATACGCAGTATTTT
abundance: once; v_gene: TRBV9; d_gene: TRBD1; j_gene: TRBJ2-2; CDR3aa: CASTALAGGGGELFF; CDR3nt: TGTGCCAGCACCGCGCTGGCAGGGGGCGGCGGGGAGCTGTTTTTT
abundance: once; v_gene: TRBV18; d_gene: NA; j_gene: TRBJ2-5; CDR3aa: CASSPSEETQYF; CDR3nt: TGTGCCAGCTCACCGAGTGAAGAGACCCAGTACTTC
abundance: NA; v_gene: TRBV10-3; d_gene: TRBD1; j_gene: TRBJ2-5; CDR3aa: CAISEPPGTGQETQYF; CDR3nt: TGTGCCATCAGTGAGCCTCCCGGGACAGGGCAAGAGACCCAGTACTTC
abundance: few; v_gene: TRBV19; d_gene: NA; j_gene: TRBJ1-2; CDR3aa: CASYRGYGYTF; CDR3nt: TGTGCCAGTTACCGAGGATATGGCTACACCTTC
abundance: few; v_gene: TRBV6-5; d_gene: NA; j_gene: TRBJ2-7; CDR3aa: CASSYKGEQYF; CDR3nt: TGTGCCAGCAGTTATAAAGGCGAGCAGTACTTC
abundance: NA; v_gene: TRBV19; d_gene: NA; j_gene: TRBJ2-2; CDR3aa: CASTSRQVANTGELFF; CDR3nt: TGTGCCAGTACTAGCCGACAGGTTGCGAACACCGGGGAGCTGTTTTTT
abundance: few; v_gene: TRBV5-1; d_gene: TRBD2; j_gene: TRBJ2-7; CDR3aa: CASSPTAGEGYEQYF; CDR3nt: TGCGCCAGCAGCCCCACAGCGGGGGAAGGCTACGAGCAGTACTTC
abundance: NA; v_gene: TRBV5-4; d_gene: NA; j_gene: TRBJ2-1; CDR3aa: CASSSGPVNEQFF; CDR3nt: TGTGCCAGCAGCTCTGGACCGGTCAATGAGCAGTTCTTC
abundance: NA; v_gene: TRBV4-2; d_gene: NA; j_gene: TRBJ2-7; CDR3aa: CASSQGRVAYEQYF; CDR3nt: TGTGCCAGCAGCCAAGGACGGGTTGCCTACGAGCAGTACTTC
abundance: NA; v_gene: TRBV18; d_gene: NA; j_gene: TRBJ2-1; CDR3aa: CASSPRHTDEQFF; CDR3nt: TGTGCCAGCTCACCGCGACATACGGATGAGCAGTTCTTC
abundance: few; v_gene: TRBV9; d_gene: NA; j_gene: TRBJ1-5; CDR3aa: CAQGDQPQHF; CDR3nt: TGTGCCCAAGGGGATCAGCCCCAGCATTTT
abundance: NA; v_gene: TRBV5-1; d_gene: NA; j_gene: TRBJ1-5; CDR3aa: CASSLEGSPNQPQHF; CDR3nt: TGCGCCAGCAGCTTGGAAGGGTCCCCGAATCAGCCCCAGCATTTT
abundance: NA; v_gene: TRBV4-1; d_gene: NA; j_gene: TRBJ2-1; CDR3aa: CASSQDGTFSYNEQFF; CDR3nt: TGCGCCAGCAGCCAAGACGGCACCTTCTCCTACAATGAGCAGTTCTTC